What follows are 9 T cell receptor beta chains derived from one specimen sequenced in a study of cytomegalovirus exposure and HLA in healthy donors. Both 60 Vbeta primers and 13 Jbeta primers went into the PCR. Some clones are missing from TCRdb's copy, which holds only in-frame ones; the method was immunoSEQ multiplex PCR. The table lists around 91,000 clones, approximately 78% of them singletons. The sample was PBMCs. The receptors were sampled from a male donor in good health and CMV-seropositive.

This clone was picked up one time. CDR3 sequence: CASDIETGGNTGELFF. The CDR3, as DNA: TGTGCCAGCGACATAGAGACAGGGGGGAACACCGGGGAGCTGTTTTTT. The J gene is TRBJ2-2, the V gene TRBV7-9; 9 bases align to TRBD1. V trimming: 8 bases; J trimming: 1 base; junction bases outside the gene matches: 8. This CDR3 has 16 amino acids. Germline CDR1 SEHNR, CDR2 FQNEAQ (reference sequence).

This clone came up once. The chain couples TRBV7-8 to TRBJ2-2; 11 nucleotides agree with TRBD2. Germline V CDR1 and CDR2: SGHVS, FQNEAQ. The CDR3 length is 17 residues. J gave up 3 bases and V 4 bases, and 7 bases lay outside the gene matches. The chain's CDR3 is CASSSPLAGGDTGELFF. CDR3 DNA: TGTGCCAGCAGCTCCCCTCTAGCGGGAGGCGACACCGGGGAGCTGTTTTTT.

This chain uses TRBV28 with TRBJ2-7; D possibly corresponds to TRBD2 (7 bases). The CDR3 has 14 amino acids. With 3 bases removed from V and 2 bases from J, the gap between germline ends came to 11 bases. Germline V gives CDR1 MDHEN, CDR2 SYDVKM. The CDR3 loop reads CASSFSGTTYEQYF. The DNA for the CDR3 is TGTGCCAGCAGTTTCAGCGGGACAACCTACGAGCAGTACTTC.

The CDR3 loop is CASSIGGTFTYNEQFF. In nucleotides, the CDR3 is TGTGCCAGTAGTATAGGTGGGACTTTCACCTACAATGAGCAGTTCTTC. This rearrangement joins TRBV19 to TRBJ2-1; TRBD2 might be the D (6 bases). Germline loops: CDR1 LNHDA, CDR2 SQIVND (reference sequence). The CDR3 contains 16 residues. Trimming removed 1 base from V and 2 bases from J, with 12 bases in between. Full variable domain (remainder filled in from reference TRBV19 and TRBJ2-1): DGGITQSPKYLFRKEGQNVTLSCEQNLNHDAMYWYRQDPGQGLRLIYYSQIVNDFQKGDIAEGYSVSREKKESFPLTVTSAQKNPTAFYLCASSIGGTFTYNEQFFGPGTRLTVL.

The genes are TRBV4-1 and TRBJ2-7; TRBD1 matches 10 bases. V lost 1 base and J lost 2; bases outside the gene matches: 5. Germline V gene sequence: CDR1 MGHRA, CDR2 YSYEKL. This CDR3 is built from 16 residues. CDR3 bases: TGCGCCAGCAGCCAAGGAAGAGGACAGGGGGCCTACGAGCAGTACTTC. This gives the protein CASSQGRGQGAYEQYF.

CDR3 nucleotide sequence: TGTGCCACCAGCAGAGATCCTGGAGGGGTTGACGAGCAGTACTTC. The encoded protein is CATSRDPGGVDEQYF. The chain joins TRBV15 to TRBJ2-7, with D maybe TRBD2 (6 bases). Germline V gene sequence: CDR1 LNHNV, CDR2 YYDKDF (reference sequence). The CDR3 is 15 residues long. Trimming removed 0 bases from V and 5 bases from J, with 14 bases in between. The full variable domain, its missing parts supplied by reference TRBV15 and TRBJ2-7, is DAMVIQNPRYQVTQFGKPVTLSCSQTLNHNVMYWYQQKSSQAPKLLFHYYDKDFNNEADTPDNFQSRRPNTSFCFLDIRSPGLGDTAMYLCATSRDPGGVDEQYFGPGTRLTVT.

A single count supports this clone. This sequence joins TRBV9 and TRBJ1-5, with D hard to call. Per germline, CDR1 SGDLS and CDR2 YYNGEE. With 2 bases removed from V and 3 bases from J, the gap between germline ends came to 9 bases. This CDR3 has 14 residues. This chain's CDR3 is CASSVGSTNQPQHF. DNA of the CDR3: TGTGCCAGCAGCGTGGGCAGCACCAATCAGCCCCAGCATTTT.

This chain links TRBV19 with TRBJ2-7, with a weak D call TRBD2 (6 bases). Germline V gives CDR1 LNHDA, CDR2 SQIVND (reference sequence). CDR3 length equals 14 residues. Trimming left V 6 bases short and J 5 bases short, with 17 bases between. CDR3 DNA: TGTGCCAGTAGGGCGGTGGGGGGAGGCCACGAGCAGTACTTC. Translating it yields CASRAVGGGHEQYF.

The chain is built from TRBV7-8 and TRBJ1-5; 10 positions agree with TRBD1. J lost 1 base, V lost 5 bases, and 5 bases had no gene match. This CDR3 contains 16 residues. Germline lookup yields CDR1 SGHVS and CDR2 FQNEAQ. CDR3 DNA: TGTGCCAGCAGCAGTAGGGACAGGGGAAGCAATCAGCCCCAGCATTTT. It encodes CASSSRDRGSNQPQHF.